The sample holds many counts of the clone carrying this T cell receptor beta chain. TCRdb reprocessed the 5' RACE reads with MiXCR, giving one entry per CDR3 protein. Among 35,000 to 50,000 distinct CDR3 sequences listed, roughly 22% were seen once. The sorted Tregs were CD4+CD25+CD127-/low cells. The sample taken for sequencing was Tregs sorted from a lymph node. The receptor was isolated from a female donor with breast cancer.

The CDR3 here is CSARLAGDTGELFF. CDR3 DNA sequence: TGCAGTGCTAGACTAGCGGGAGACACCGGGGAGCTGTTTTTT. The chain couples TRBV20-1 to TRBJ2-2, with 10 bases matching TRBD2. From germline, CDR1 is DFQATT and CDR2 SNEGSKA (reference sequence). CDR3 size: 14 residues. V dropped 2 bases and J dropped 3; count of bases not matched to a gene: 0.